This is a list of T cell receptor beta chains from one sample in a study of shared clonotypes between healthy human individuals. Sequencing was performed with immunoSEQ multiplex PCR; in TCRdb, only in-frame clones are kept and a portion is missing. The sample records roughly 2.5 million clones, around nine tenths being singletons. Specimen: naive CD4+ T cells sorted from blood. Source of these receptors: a man aged 18 to 29 in good health. Both conserved end residues are part of each CDR3. The order of the fields is J gene, D gene, clone size, V gene, CDR3 length, CDR3 DNA, CDR3 protein. A D gene is named only where the DNA matches it firmly. Size tells how often a clone was seen (once, few, many) or the class of an expanded clone, and some rows leave it out.

TRBJ2-3	-	-	TRBV30	15	TGTGCCTGGAGTCCCAGGGGAGCTCTCACAGATACGCAGTATTTT	CAWSPRGALTDTQYF
TRBJ2-7	TRBD2	-	TRBV11-2	15	TGTGCCAGCAGCATAAGGACTAGCGAAACCTACGAGCAGTACTTC	CASSIRTSETYEQYF
TRBJ1-2	-	-	TRBV18	18	TGTGCCAGCTCACCACCTACCAGGGAGCCCAGAAGAATATATGGCTACACCTTC	CASSPPTREPRRIYGYTF
TRBJ1-1	-	-	TRBV6-6	13	TGTGCCAGCAGTTACGATTGGGTTGCTGAAGCTTTCTTT	CASSYDWVAEAFF
TRBJ2-5	-	-	TRBV5-6	18	TGTGCCAGCAGCCCCTGGAGGGGGCCAGAAGCCGCCGGGGAGACCCAGTACTTC	CASSPWRGPEAAGETQYF
TRBJ2-2	TRBD2	once	TRBV28	16	TGTGCCAGCAGTTTCGCACTAGCGGCGAACACCGGGGAGCTGTTTTTT	CASSFALAANTGELFF
TRBJ2-5	TRBD1	-	TRBV11-2	19	TGTGCCAGCAGCCACAAGGACAGGGGGTTACGTGGGTACCAAGAGACCCAGTACTTC	CASSHKDRGLRGYQETQYF
TRBJ1-1	-	-	TRBV5-5	15	TGTGCCAGCAGCTTAGCGGGTTCGGTGAACACTGAAGCTTTCTTT	CASSLAGSVNTEAFF
TRBJ2-7	-	-	TRBV4-3	15	TGCGCCAGCAGCCAGGATTATGCCTTATCCTACGAGCAGTACTTC	CASSQDYALSYEQYF
TRBJ2-3	-	-	TRBV11-3	12	TGTGCCAGCAGCCTACAGGGAGATACGCAGTATTTT	CASSLQGDTQYF
TRBJ1-5	-	-	TRBV6-1	13	TGTGCCAGCGGCCCGGTTTCGGATCAGCCCCAGCATTTT	CASGPVSDQPQHF
TRBJ1-6	-	-	TRBV10-1	12	TGCGCCAGCAGTGAACCAAATTCACCCCTCCACTTT	CASSEPNSPLHF
TRBJ1-2	TRBD1	once	TRBV15	17	TGTGCCACCAGCTCCCCTTTTGTGGGACAGGGTAACTATGGCTACACCTTC	CATSSPFVGQGNYGYTF
TRBJ1-6	-	-	TRBV5-1	16	TGCGCCAGCACCCCGGACCGGAGCTCCTATAATTCACCCCTCCACTTT	CASTPDRSSYNSPLHF
TRBJ1-5	-	-	TRBV10-3	13	TGTGCCATCAGTGATAGGGAAGCCCAGCCCCAGCATTTT	CAISDREAQPQHF
TRBJ2-1	TRBD2	-	TRBV4-3	17	TGCGCCAGCAGCCAAGGAACCGGACTAGCGGGATACAATGAGCAGTTCTTC	CASSQGTGLAGYNEQFF
TRBJ2-5	-	-	TRBV30	13	TGTGCCTGGAGTTTGGGGGGCGGAGAGACCCAGTACTTC	CAWSLGGGETQYF
TRBJ1-6	TRBD1	-	TRBV25-1	15	TGTGCCAGCAGTGCCCGGGACAGGACCCATTCACCCCTCCACTTT	CASSARDRTHSPLHF
TRBJ2-2	TRBD1	-	TRBV7-2	15	TGTGCCAGCAGCCCCAGACAGGGGAGGACCGGGGAGCTGTTTTTT	CASSPRQGRTGELFF
TRBJ2-3	TRBD2	-	TRBV14	17	TGTGCCAGCAGCGAAAGACGGACTAGCTGGCGCACAGATACGCAGTATTTT	CASSERRTSWRTDTQYF
TRBJ1-4	TRBD1	once	TRBV10-1	13	TGCGCCAGCAGCGGACAGGGACGGAATGAACTGTTTTTT	CASSGQGRNELFF
TRBJ2-1	-	-	TRBV6-6	10	TGTGCCACGGGAGCGAATGAGCAGTTCTTC	CATGANEQFF
TRBJ1-5	-	once	TRBV19	12	TGTGCCAGTAGTATGCTCGATCAGCCCCAGCATTTT	CASSMLDQPQHF
TRBJ1-5	-	-	TRBV19	14	TGTGCCAGTAGTATCTCCGGGTCCAATCAGCCCCAGCATTTT	CASSISGSNQPQHF
TRBJ2-3	-	-	TRBV5-5	14	TGTGCCAGCTCCTACGGGAGATTCACAGATACGCAGTATTTT	CASSYGRFTDTQYF
TRBJ2-4	TRBD1	once	TRBV2	13	TGTGCCAGCAGCTCCGGGACAGGAAACATTCAGTACTTC	CASSSGTGNIQYF
TRBJ2-3	-	-	TRBV4-1	14	TGCGCCAGCAGCCAAGCGTTGGGCACAGATACGCAGTATTTT	CASSQALGTDTQYF
TRBJ2-7	-	-	TRBV21-1	16	TGTGCCAGCAGCAACAAGTATAGCGGGAGGGCGCGTGAGCAGTACTTC	CASSNKYSGRAREQYF
TRBJ2-7	-	-	TRBV7-6	15	TGTGCCAGCAGCTTAGACCCTGTTAGGGGCCGAGAGCAGTACTTC	CASSLDPVRGREQYF
TRBJ2-5	-	-	TRBV4-3	16	TGCGCCAGCAGCCAGGGCTTGGTGGCAACTCAAGAGACCCAGTACTTC	CASSQGLVATQETQYF
TRBJ2-3	-	once	TRBV5-1	13	TGCGCCAGCAGCGAGGGTAATACAGATACGCAGTATTTT	CASSEGNTDTQYF
TRBJ2-5	TRBD1	-	TRBV5-6	15	TGTGCCAGCAGCTCGGGACAGGGGGCGAAAGAGACCCAGTACTTC	CASSSGQGAKETQYF
TRBJ2-1	-	-	TRBV28	13	TGTGCCAGCAGGGGAGCAGGGAACAATGAGCAGTTCTTC	CASRGAGNNEQFF
TRBJ1-2	-	once	TRBV14	15	TGTGCCAGCAGCCAAGCGGGAGGGTCATACTATGGCTACACCTTC	CASSQAGGSYYGYTF
TRBJ2-7	-	-	TRBV5-4	15	TGTGCCAGCAGCTTGATTGGGCAGGGGCGGGACGAGCAGTACTTC	CASSLIGQGRDEQYF
TRBJ1-5	-	-	TRBV27	16	TGTGCCAGCAGTTCCACCTCGGGTGGTGGCAATCAGCCCCAGCATTTT	CASSSTSGGGNQPQHF
TRBJ2-1	TRBD2	-	TRBV6-6	15	TGTGCCAGCAGCGGGACTAGCGGGAGATACAATGAGCAGTTCTTC	CASSGTSGRYNEQFF
TRBJ2-5	TRBD2	-	TRBV6-5	14	TGTGCCAGCAGTTACGCGGGGGGTGGAGAGACCCAGTACTTC	CASSYAGGGETQYF
TRBJ2-5	TRBD2	-	TRBV7-2	16	TGTGCCAGCAGACCTGGAGGACTAGCGGGGATGGAGACCCAGTACTTC	CASRPGGLAGMETQYF